This T cell receptor beta chain came from a study of control samples from healthy donors and cancer patients. The CDR3 is 15 residues long. Trimming removed 5 bases at V and 0 bases at J, with 14 bases between. Germline V gene data show CDR1 as SGHKS and CDR2 as YYEKEE (reference sequence). This table comes from immunoSEQ multiplex PCR, and its TCRdb copy is limited to in-frame clones, with some not included. The data show about 40,000 clones, 92% seen once. Sequencing was done on a sample of blood. The chain is built from TRBV5-5 and TRBJ2-5, with D possibly being TRBD1 or TRBD2 (5 bases each). The receptor's source is a woman in her forties or fifties in good health. The CDR3 here is CASSFEGLYQETQYF. CDR3 DNA sequence: TGTGCCAGCAGTTTCGAGGGGCTGTACCAAGAGACCCAGTACTTC.